The 17 T cell receptor beta chains listed next were all sequenced from one sample in a study of OX40 agonist ivuxolimab in advanced cancers. TCRdb keeps only in-frame clones here, not all; method: immunoSEQ multiplex PCR. This sample has about 77,000 clones; 86% occur once, and the top ten carry about 0.7%. The sample in question was CD4+ or CD8+ T cells sorted from blood, obtained in a trial of the OX40 agonist ivuxolimab. The receptors come from an adult with an advanced solid tumor such as melanoma, head and neck, liver or kidney cancer.

This chain links TRBV18 with TRBJ2-3; D is possibly TRBD2 (5 bases). Deletions cut 3 bases from V and 5 bases from J, with 15 bases between. The CDR3 loop spans 15 amino acids. Germline values: CDR1 KGHSH, CDR2 LQKENI. In DNA form, the CDR3 reads TGTGCCAGCTCACCCACCGGGATGGGAAGAGATACGCAGTATTTT. This sequence encodes CASSPTGMGRDTQYF.

The chain combines TRBV11-2 with TRBJ1-1; D gene uncertain. The V end was cut by 3 bases, the J end by 1 base, with 18 bases between. Germline V lookup: CDR1 SGHAT, CDR2 FQNNGV. This CDR3 has 17 residues. The CDR3: CASSFTPWSRANTEAFF. The CDR3 DNA reads as TGTGCCAGCAGCTTTACTCCCTGGTCCAGAGCGAACACTGAAGCTTTCTTT.

This clone was seen once. This chain joins TRBV7-9 and TRBJ2-7; D remains unclear. This CDR3 is built from 11 residues. The ends were cut back, 5 bases at V and 3 bases at J, with 5 bases in the middle. Per germline, CDR1 SEHNR and CDR2 FQNEAQ (reference sequence). The CDR3 sequence is CASSPGYEQYF. CDR3 nucleotides: TGTGCCAGCAGCCCCGGCTACGAGCAGTACTTC.

The V and J genes are TRBV5-6 and TRBJ2-2; D remains unclear. Trimming pared 4 bases from V and 5 bases from J, leaving 12 bases between. Looked up from germline, CDR1 is SGHDT and CDR2 is YYEEEE. CDR3 length equals 14 residues. CDR3 sequence: CASSRRRQTGELFF. The DNA of the CDR3 is TGTGCCAGCAGCCGGCGCAGGCAGACCGGGGAGCTGTTTTTT.

The chain employs TRBV30 and TRBJ2-7; no definite D call. Between the trimmed V and J ends, which lost 2 bases and 2 bases, there was a span of 13 bases. The CDR3 extends over 14 amino acids. The germline V gene has CDR1 GTSNPN and CDR2 SVGIG (reference sequence). The CDR3 region has the DNA TGTGCCTGGAGTCCCCCGGTCGCGACCTACGAGCAGTACTTC. Translated, it gives CAWSPPVATYEQYF.

The CDR3 region is CASSTGSNQPQHF. Written as DNA, the CDR3 is TGCGCCAGCAGTACAGGGAGCAATCAGCCCCAGCATTTT. V and J are TRBV5-1 and TRBJ1-5, with a weak D call TRBD1 (6 bases). The germline V gene has CDR1 SGHRS and CDR2 YFSETQ. Trimming cost V 5 bases and J 1 base, with 7 bases left between them. The CDR3 runs 13 residues.

The V and J genes are TRBV4-3 and TRBJ1-1, with D hard to call. Per germline, CDR1 LGHNA and CDR2 YSLEER. The CDR3 totals 16 residues. The V end lost 0 bases, the J end lost 1 base, and 12 bases lay between the germline ends. The CDR3 DNA is TGCGCCAGCAGCCAAGATCCAAAGGCTCCGAACACTGAAGCTTTCTTT. Translation: CASSQDPKAPNTEAFF.

This clone has just one count. The chain joins TRBV7-2 to TRBJ2-5; D is perhaps TRBD2 (5 bases). The CDR3 has 15 amino acids. The germline V gene encodes CDR1 SGHTA and CDR2 FQGNSA. Trimming shortened V by 3 bases and J by 4 bases, and 15 bases separated the two germline ends. This chain's CDR3 is CASSFLGIARETQYF. The CDR3 DNA reads TGTGCCAGCAGCTTCCTCGGGATAGCCCGAGAGACCCAGTACTTC.

This clone was recorded only once. The chain uses TRBV7-6 and TRBJ2-3; D is uncertain. V was cut by 5 bases and J by 0 bases, with 3 bases left in between. The CDR3 runs to 12 residues. Germline CDR1 SGHVS, CDR2 FNYEAQ. CDR3 nucleotides: TGTGCCAGCAGCACGAGCACAGATACGCAGTATTTT. Its translation is CASSTSTDTQYF.

This chain joins TRBV5-5 and TRBJ2-7, with 7 bases aligning to TRBD2. Looked up from germline, CDR1 is SGHKS and CDR2 is YYEKEE (reference sequence). The CDR3 has 14 amino acids. Germline trimming cut 4 bases from V and 2 bases from J; bases unmatched to any gene: 6. The CDR3 region is CASSRPGGPYEQYF. The CDR3 nucleotides read TGTGCCAGCAGCCGGCCGGGGGGTCCCTACGAGCAGTACTTC.

The chain recombines TRBV6-5 with TRBJ2-7; 9 positions match TRBD2. Germline CDR1 and CDR2: MNHEY and SVGAGI. The CDR3 is 14 amino acids. Losses at the gene ends were 8 bases for V and 6 bases for J; bases not matched to a gene: 11. The CDR3 is CASVGGGLAVEQYF. The CDR3 DNA reads TGTGCCAGCGTCGGGGGGGGACTAGCCGTCGAGCAGTACTTC.

The chain joins TRBV2 to TRBJ2-4; D ambiguous. V gave up 2 bases and J gave up 0 bases, with 8 bases separating them. CDR1 is SNHLY, CDR2 FYNNEI, per germline. The CDR3 contains 15 residues. The CDR3 protein is CASSERLVAKNIQYF. The DNA for the CDR3 is TGTGCCAGCAGTGAAAGGCTCGTAGCCAAAAACATTCAGTACTTC.

The chain recombines TRBV27 with TRBJ2-5; 9 nucleotides agree with TRBD1. Germline CDR1 and CDR2: MNHEY and SMNVEV (reference sequence). Trimming took 3 bases from V and 7 from J; bases not matched to a gene: 9. CDR3 length equals 15 residues. DNA of the CDR3: TGTGCCAGCAGTTTCCGGGACAGGGCAGGGGGGACCCAGTACTTC. This encodes CASSFRDRAGGTQYF.

DNA for the CDR3: TGTGCCAGCAGCTTAGTGGTCGGGGCCAACGTCCTGACTTTC. It specifies CASSLVVGANVLTF. The V and J genes are TRBV7-2 and TRBJ2-6, with D unclear. Germline CDR1 is SGHTA and CDR2 is FQGNSA. V lost 1 base to trimming and J lost 4 bases, with 5 bases between them. This CDR3 has 14 amino acids.

This chain connects TRBV5-1 to TRBJ1-2, with a possible D match to TRBD1 (5 bases). Trimming left V 4 bases short and J 5 bases short, with 24 bases between. CDR3 length equals 17 residues. CDR1 is SGHRS and CDR2 is YFSETQ in the germline V gene. The CDR3 DNA reads TGCGCCAGCAGCCCTGATGCAGGGCTTGCGGGGACGTATGGCTACACCTTC. Translated: CASSPDAGLAGTYGYTF.

The rearrangement uses TRBV6-5 and TRBJ2-7; 7 positions agree with TRBD1. The V segment lost 4 bases and the J segment 0 bases; nucleotides outside the gene matches: 6. Germline V gene lookup returns CDR1 MNHEY and CDR2 SVGAGI. The CDR3 is made up of 15 amino acids. The CDR3 nucleotides are TGTGCCAGCAGTTTACAGGGGATAAGCTCCTACGAGCAGTACTTC. Its translation: CASSLQGISSYEQYF.

The genes are TRBV11-1 and TRBJ2-5; TRBD1 aligns across 8 bases. CDR3 length: 15 residues. The germline gives CDR1 SGHAT, CDR2 FQDESV (reference sequence). J lost 4 bases, V lost 5 bases, and 9 bases had no gene match. CDR3 sequence reads: CASSPHSDRVETQYF. The DNA of the CDR3 is TGTGCCAGCAGCCCTCACTCGGACAGGGTAGAGACCCAGTACTTC.